The source of this T cell receptor (beta chain) is a study of OX40 agonist ivuxolimab in advanced cancers. Study-wide context: Intravenous ivuxolimab was administered to patients every 2 weeks at 0.01 to 10 mg/kg. Findings and limits, study-wide: Fewer expanded clones were found on average in CD4+ than in CD8+ T cells. Within 6 weeks, CD4+ and CD8+ blood T cells expanded clonally at 0.1 to 3.0 mg/kg.

Assay: immunoSEQ multiplex PCR; the TCRdb copy retains only in-frame clones and omits some. Here the sample spans 80,000 or so clones, more than 80% being singletons. Baseline, cycle 4 day 1, and cycle 7 day 1 were the blood sampling points. Notes on this clone: No antigen is known for it.

This sequence was found in an adult with an advanced solid tumor such as melanoma, head and neck, liver or kidney cancer. Here the sequenced sample was CD4+ or CD8+ T cells sorted from blood, taken in a trial of the OX40 agonist ivuxolimab.

The chain's CDR3 is CASSLRGLVKAFF. In DNA, the CDR3 is TGTGCCAGCAGTTTAAGGGGGTTGGTGAAAGCTTTCTTT. The chain carries TRBV28 and TRBJ1-1; perhaps TRBD1 as D (6 bases). The germline V gene has CDR1 MDHEN and CDR2 SYDVKM. The ends were cut back, 2 bases at V and 9 bases at J, with 13 bases in the middle. This CDR3 is 13 amino acids long.